The clone carrying this TCR beta chain was recorded only once. Its antigen is currently unknown. Germline trimming cut 7 bases from V and 8 bases from J; bases unmatched to any gene: 12. This CDR3 has 13 residues. Per the germline V gene, CDR1 is DFQATT and CDR2 is SNEGSKA (reference sequence). These data originate in a study of T cell repertoires in cytomegalovirus infection. Background on the study: It can be stated that public TCR beta signatures indicated CMV infection as well as a matching HLA type. Study results and limitations: Carriers of CMV plus the relevant HLA were identified by cumulative public TCR beta family frequency. In two of eight donors, the top clonotype was HLA-C-restricted CMV-specific.

MiXCR, run by TCRdb on the reads, gives a single entry per CDR3 protein. The profile covers approximately 200,000 distinct CDR3 sequences, with 28% appearing a single time and roughly 29% taken by the ten largest. This receptor was obtained from a human donor in good health (CMV status not recorded). Some clones in this sample may be carry-over from other donors' samples. Sequences were obtained from PBMCs. The rearrangement links TRBV20-1 to TRBJ2-3; 7 nucleotides agree with TRBD1. CDR3 bases: TGCAGTGTTTTAATACAGGGGCAAGGTACGCAGTATTTT. This sequence encodes CSVLIQGQGTQYF.